A selection of T cell receptor beta chains follows, all from one sample in a study of shared clonotypes between healthy human individuals. TCRdb's copy holds only in-frame clones and misses some; the assay was immunoSEQ multiplex PCR. This table has about 680,000 clones, roughly nine tenths appearing once. Source material: naive CD8+ T cells sorted from blood. These receptors were obtained from a man aged 30-40 years in good health. Each CDR3 is given with its conserved first and last residue. A D gene is named only where the DNA matches it firmly. Not every row has a clone size; where given, it reads once, few, many or a size class.

V: TRBV27
size: once
D: .
J: TRBJ2-7
DNA: TGTGCCAGTGCAATTAACTCCCTGTCCGAGCAGTACTTC
CDR3: CASAINSLSEQYF

V: TRBV9
size: .
D: .
J: TRBJ1-2
DNA: TGTGCCAGCAGCGACCGGGGAGGGCTTGGCTACACCTTC
CDR3: CASSDRGGLGYTF

V: TRBV29-1
size: .
D: TRBD2
J: TRBJ2-1
DNA: TGCAGCGTTGTTTGGCGGGAGAGGTCAAGTACCTACAATGAGCAGTTCTTC
CDR3: CSVVWRERSSTYNEQFF

V: TRBV10-3
size: .
D: TRBD1
J: TRBJ1-5
DNA: TGTGCCATCAGTGATGAGGGGGCTCGTCAGCCCCAGCATTTT
CDR3: CAISDEGARQPQHF

V: TRBV2
size: .
D: .
J: TRBJ1-1
DNA: TGTGCCAGTGTTCAGGGAGGCCCTCCTGAAGCTTTCTTT
CDR3: CASVQGGPPEAFF

V: TRBV14
size: .
D: .
J: TRBJ2-5
DNA: TGTGCCAGCAGCCAAGCGGCAGGGGTAGAGACCCAGTACTTC
CDR3: CASSQAAGVETQYF

V: TRBV2
size: few
D: .
J: TRBJ2-7
DNA: TGTGCCAGCGCTATACCAGGGGATACCCGGAAAAGGGGATACGAGCAGTACTTC
CDR3: CASAIPGDTRKRGYEQYF

V: TRBV9
size: .
D: .
J: TRBJ2-1
DNA: TGTGCCAGCAGCGTAGGACACACTAATGAGCAGTTCTTC
CDR3: CASSVGHTNEQFF

V: TRBV7-8
size: once
D: .
J: TRBJ1-2
DNA: TGTGCCAGCAGCGAAAATAGACGTACAGGCGCCACTAACTATGGCTACACCTTC
CDR3: CASSENRRTGATNYGYTF

V: TRBV7-9
size: .
D: .
J: TRBJ2-7
DNA: TGTGCCAGCAGCTTACTCCTCGACTCCTACGAGCAGTACTTC
CDR3: CASSLLLDSYEQYF

V: TRBV28
size: .
D: TRBD1
J: TRBJ2-7
DNA: TGTGCCAGCAGTCTTCCCGGGACAGGGAGGGAAGGGTACTTC
CDR3: CASSLPGTGREGYF

V: TRBV9
size: .
D: .
J: TRBJ2-3
DNA: TGTGCCAGCAGCGCCCAGAGAGGAAAGCCCACAGATACGCAGTATTTT
CDR3: CASSAQRGKPTDTQYF

V: TRBV7-6
size: once
D: .
J: TRBJ2-3
DNA: TGTGCCAGCAGCCCCCCCATCGGCATGGATACGCAGTATTTT
CDR3: CASSPPIGMDTQYF

V: TRBV5-6
size: .
D: .
J: TRBJ1-1
DNA: TGTGCCAGCAGCTCGGGACGACTGAACACTGAAGCTTTCTTT
CDR3: CASSSGRLNTEAFF

V: TRBV5-4
size: .
D: .
J: TRBJ2-6
DNA: TGTGCCAGCAGCTTCGGAGTAGCGGCTGGGGCCAACGTCCTGACTTTC
CDR3: CASSFGVAAGANVLTF

V: TRBV15
size: .
D: .
J: TRBJ2-5
DNA: TGTGCCACCAGCGTAACCGGGAGCCAAGAGACCCAGTACTTC
CDR3: CATSVTGSQETQYF

V: TRBV7-6
size: .
D: .
J: TRBJ2-3
DNA: TGTGCCAGCAGCTTATTAGGCACAGATACGCAGTATTTT
CDR3: CASSLLGTDTQYF

V: TRBV5-1
size: .
D: TRBD1
J: TRBJ2-6
DNA: TGCGCCAGCAGCTTTTATCCCTCGGTGGGACAGGACTCTGGGGCCAACGTCCTGACTTTC
CDR3: CASSFYPSVGQDSGANVLTF

V: TRBV7-9
size: .
D: .
J: TRBJ2-7
DNA: TGTGCCAGCAGCGGGGAGGCATACGAGCAGTACTTC
CDR3: CASSGEAYEQYF

V: TRBV27
size: .
D: .
J: TRBJ2-1
DNA: TGTGCCAGCAGTTTGGACAGCAACTACAATGAGCAGTTCTTC
CDR3: CASSLDSNYNEQFF

V: TRBV19
size: .
D: .
J: TRBJ1-5
DNA: TGTGCCAGTAGTTTGTCCGGGACGGGCAATCAGCCCCAGCATTTT
CDR3: CASSLSGTGNQPQHF

V: TRBV5-8
size: few
D: TRBD2
J: TRBJ2-3
DNA: TGTGCCAGCAGCTACGGGACTAGCGGAACAGATACGCAGTATTTT
CDR3: CASSYGTSGTDTQYF

V: TRBV5-8
size: .
D: TRBD2
J: TRBJ2-3
DNA: TGTGCCAGCAGCCCGGGACTAGCGGGCACAGATACGCAGTATTTT
CDR3: CASSPGLAGTDTQYF

V: TRBV10-3
size: .
D: .
J: TRBJ2-7
DNA: TGTGCCATCAGTGATCCACCGGCTAACTCCTACGAGCAGTACTTC
CDR3: CAISDPPANSYEQYF

V: TRBV19
size: .
D: .
J: TRBJ1-2
DNA: TGTGCCAGTCGCACAGGGCCCTATGGCTACACCTTC
CDR3: CASRTGPYGYTF

V: TRBV10-2
size: .
D: .
J: TRBJ2-7
DNA: TGCGCCAGCCGCGCGGAGGGCGAGCAGTACTTC
CDR3: CASRAEGEQYF

V: TRBV30
size: .
D: .
J: TRBJ1-1
DNA: TGTGCCTGGAGTGTAGGCGGGAACACTGAAGCTTTCTTT
CDR3: CAWSVGGNTEAFF

V: TRBV11-2
size: .
D: TRBD2
J: TRBJ2-7
DNA: TGTGCCAGCAGCTTAGATCTTGGCGGGAGGGCCTACGAGCAGTACTTC
CDR3: CASSLDLGGRAYEQYF

V: TRBV7-9
size: .
D: .
J: TRBJ1-5
DNA: TGTGCCAGCAGCTTGGGTTGGGAGCCCCAGCATTTT
CDR3: CASSLGWEPQHF

V: TRBV6-6
size: .
D: .
J: TRBJ2-1
DNA: TGTGCCAGCAGTTTTGTCGATGAGCAGTTCTTC
CDR3: CASSFVDEQFF

V: TRBV7-9
size: .
D: .
J: TRBJ2-5
DNA: TGTGCCAGCAGCTTCGGGGTAAGAGAGACCCAGTACTTC
CDR3: CASSFGVRETQYF

V: TRBV28
size: .
D: .
J: TRBJ1-5
DNA: TGTGCCAGCAGCCATGACAGCGAGTATAGCAATCAGCCCCAGCATTTT
CDR3: CASSHDSEYSNQPQHF

V: TRBV6-6
size: .
D: .
J: TRBJ2-1
DNA: TGTGCCAGCAGTTACGCTGGGGGATCTACCTACAATGAGCAGTTCTTC
CDR3: CASSYAGGSTYNEQFF

V: TRBV7-6
size: .
D: .
J: TRBJ1-1
DNA: TGTGCCAGCAGCCCAACACCCGGGTACGAAGCTTTCTTT
CDR3: CASSPTPGYEAFF

V: TRBV28
size: once
D: .
J: TRBJ2-1
DNA: TGTGCCAGCAGTCTCGTGTCACCCACTGGCTCCTACAATGAGCAGTTCTTC
CDR3: CASSLVSPTGSYNEQFF

V: TRBV4-1
size: .
D: .
J: TRBJ2-7
DNA: TGCGCCAGCAGCCAAGTCTCCGAACAGCCCTACTCCTACGAGCAGTACTTC
CDR3: CASSQVSEQPYSYEQYF

V: TRBV19
size: once
D: .
J: TRBJ2-5
DNA: TGTGCCAGTAGTATATCGGTAAGGGAGACCCAGTACTTC
CDR3: CASSISVRETQYF

V: TRBV18
size: .
D: TRBD2
J: TRBJ2-7
DNA: TGTGCCAGCTCACCTCCAGCGGGAGTAGGTGAGCAGTACTTC
CDR3: CASSPPAGVGEQYF

V: TRBV23-1
size: .
D: TRBD1
J: TRBJ2-3
DNA: TGCGCCAGCAGTCAATCGAAGCTGGGACAGGGCACAGATACGCAGTATTTT
CDR3: CASSQSKLGQGTDTQYF

V: TRBV7-9
size: few
D: TRBD2
J: TRBJ2-1
DNA: TGTGCCAGCAGCCCCTTAGCGGGAGAGGTTCTCGATGAGCAGTTCTTC
CDR3: CASSPLAGEVLDEQFF

V: TRBV18
size: .
D: TRBD1
J: TRBJ2-1
DNA: TGTGCCAGCTCACCACGGGACAGCTCCTACAATGAGCAGTTCTTC
CDR3: CASSPRDSSYNEQFF

V: TRBV27
size: .
D: TRBD1
J: TRBJ2-2
DNA: TGTGCCAGCAGCCTCGGACAGGGTAACACCGGGGAGCTGTTTTTT
CDR3: CASSLGQGNTGELFF

V: TRBV19
size: .
D: TRBD2
J: TRBJ2-1
DNA: TGTGCCAGTCGGGTGATACTAGCGGGAGTTCGCTACAATGAGCAGTTCTTC
CDR3: CASRVILAGVRYNEQFF

V: TRBV4-1
size: once
D: .
J: TRBJ1-1
DNA: TGCGCCAGCAGCCAAGGGATGGGTGAGGCTTTCTTT
CDR3: CASSQGMGEAFF

V: TRBV5-5
size: .
D: .
J: TRBJ2-3
DNA: TGTGCCAGCAGCCTCCCCGACACCACAGATACGCAGTATTTT
CDR3: CASSLPDTTDTQYF

V: TRBV7-9
size: .
D: .
J: TRBJ2-1
DNA: TGTGCCAGCAGCCCAGGACGGATTTCCTACAATGAGCAGTTCTTC
CDR3: CASSPGRISYNEQFF

V: TRBV29-1
size: .
D: .
J: TRBJ2-3
DNA: TGCAGCTCCGACGGGGGCCGGACAGATACGCAGTATTTT
CDR3: CSSDGGRTDTQYF